The present T cell receptor beta chain was sequenced within a study of T-cell reconstitution after alpha-beta-depleted transplantation in children. About this clonotype itself: The target antigen is unknown.

For TCRbeta, the library was prepared with unique molecular identifiers. MiXCR, run by TCRdb on the PCR reads, gives a single entry per CDR3 protein. This sample carries around 490,000 distinct CDR3 sequences, about an eighth of them seen once, and the ten largest clones take around 15%. There are 13 residues in the CDR3. The germline V gene encodes CDR1 SQVTM and CDR2 ANQGSEA. The germline V and J ends were trimmed by 5 bases and 4 bases, with 14 bases remaining between them. Study conclusions and caveats: At around two months after transplant, the alpha-beta T cells were reportedly derived from several hundred expanded clones that came from non-depleted graft cells.

The sequence came from a female patient aged 2-10 years who had a stem cell transplant for aplastic anemia, so the T cells may come from the graft donor. This material consisted of PBMCs, mostly from graft donor cells, taken 180 days after TCRalphabeta/CD19-depleted stem cell transplant. V gene TRBV29-1 combines with J gene TRBJ1-2; D gene ambiguous. The CDR3 DNA follows: TGCAGCGTTTTGCCGCACCCTATCTATGGCTACACCTTC. This sequence encodes CSVLPHPIYGYTF.